One sample yielded the 15 T cell receptor beta chains listed below, sequenced in a study of early T cells in non-severe SARS-CoV-2 infection. A single record per CDR3 protein comes from TCRdb applying MiXCR to the 5' RACE reads. Of 70,000 to 80,000 distinct CDR3 sequences in the sample, around 12% were seen once. The source material was whole blood, sampled at baseline. Receptors originate from an adult who was a healthcare worker with PCR-confirmed SARS-CoV-2 infection or an uninfected control (not recorded which).

The chain joins TRBV28 to TRBJ1-3; D is ambiguous. CDR1 is MDHEN, CDR2 SYDVKM, per germline. Trimming removed 9 bases from V and 9 bases from J, with 21 bases in between. This CDR3 has 14 amino acids. This CDR3 is CASLHRAGWGTIYF. The CDR3 DNA follows: TGTGCCAGTCTTCATCGGGCGGGCTGGGGCACCATATATTTT.

This clonotype was seen more than once but under ten times. This chain's CDR3 is CSVDRWAGLDGYTF. CDR3 DNA sequence: TGCAGCGTTGATAGGTGGGCAGGGCTCGATGGCTACACCTTC. The chain recombines TRBV29-1 with TRBJ1-2; tentatively, D is TRBD1 (5 bases). The germline CDR1 and CDR2 sequences are SQVTM and ANQGSEA. Trimming shortened V by 3 bases and J by 6 bases, and 17 bases separated the two germline ends. The CDR3 is made up of 14 amino acids.

There are many counts of this clonotype. DNA for the CDR3: TGTGCCAGCAGTCTTCAGGGGGCGAACTACGAGCAGTACTTC. It is translated as CASSLQGANYEQYF. The V call is TRBV28, the J call TRBJ2-7, with TRBD1 identical over 8 bases. Germline V gene data show CDR1 as MDHEN and CDR2 as SYDVKM. V shed 5 bases and J 3 bases; nucleotides not matched to a gene: 6. This CDR3 comprises 14 residues.

In this sample, this clonotype turned up many times. This sequence joins TRBV11-1 and TRBJ1-1, with D hard to call. Deletions cut 3 bases from V and 1 base from J, with 6 bases between. Germline V gene data show CDR1 as SGHAT and CDR2 as FQDESV (reference sequence). This CDR3 has 13 residues. CDR3 DNA sequence: TGTGCCAGCAGCTTTGCCGGGAACACTGAAGCTTTCTTT. Residues: CASSFAGNTEAFF.

This clonotype occurred many times. V and J are TRBV27 and TRBJ2-1, with 7 nucleotides matching TRBD1. CDR3 size: 15 residues. V shed 3 bases, J shed 2 bases, and the junction held 4 bases outside the gene matches. The germline CDR1 and CDR2 sequences are MNHEY and SMNVEV (reference sequence). This CDR3 is CASSFGTETYNEQFF. The CDR3 DNA follows: TGTGCCAGCAGTTTTGGGACAGAGACCTACAATGAGCAGTTCTTC.

This clonotype was found many times. This chain connects TRBV6-2 or TRBV6-3 to TRBJ2-2; TRBD1 matches at 10 bases. This CDR3 region has 15 residues. J gave up 5 bases and V 1 base, and 1 base lay outside the gene matches. Germline CDR1 reads MNHEY; CDR2 reads SVGEGT. This CDR3 reads CASSYWTGGTGELFF. CDR3 in DNA: TGTGCCAGCAGTTACTGGACAGGGGGGACCGGGGAGCTGTTTTTT.

This clonotype was counted many times. The chain carries TRBV12-3 or TRBV12-4 and TRBJ2-5; 7 bases align to TRBD2. The CDR3 consists of 14 residues. The ends lost 3 bases at V and 1 base at J; junction bases unmatched: 2. The CDR3 reads CASSFGGVQETQYF. The CDR3, as DNA: TGTGCCAGCAGTTTTGGGGGGGTCCAAGAGACCCAGTACTTC.

The CDR3 region has the DNA TGCAGTGCTAGTCTCTCTAGCGGGGGGGATGCCTACGAGCAGTACTTC. Translated: CSASLSSGGDAYEQYF. This chain uses TRBV20-1 with TRBJ2-7; 12 bases are a match to TRBD2. V was clipped by 3 bases and J by 2 bases; unmatched bases: 8. Germline V lookup: CDR1 DFQATT, CDR2 SNEGSKA (reference sequence). There are 16 residues in the CDR3.

V is TRBV6-6 and J is TRBJ2-5, with D tentatively TRBD1 (6 bases). Trimming removed 4 bases from V and 3 bases from J, with 21 bases in between. Germline V gene lookup returns CDR1 MNHNY and CDR2 SVGAGI (reference sequence). The CDR3 spans 17 residues. The CDR3 nucleotides are TGTGCCAGCAGTTCGAACCGGGACATCTTTTCGAAAGAGACCCAGTACTTC. This sequence encodes CASSSNRDIFSKETQYF.

The table lists this clonotype with many counts. The chain joins TRBV18 to TRBJ2-7; D is unresolved. Germline V gene lookup returns CDR1 KGHSH and CDR2 LQKENI. V lost 3 bases and J lost 3, with 15 bases in between. This CDR3 has 15 residues. CDR3 in DNA: TGTGCCAGCTCACCGGGCGGTAGTCTAAACTACGAGCAGTACTTC. It translates to CASSPGGSLNYEQYF.

This clonotype was observed a handful of times. The chain combines TRBV28 with TRBJ2-5; D not certain. CDR1 is MDHEN and CDR2 is SYDVKM in the germline V gene. This CDR3 has 13 residues. V shed 6 bases and J shed 5 bases, with 13 bases lying between them. The CDR3 reads CASRASALETQYF. The CDR3 DNA is TGTGCCAGCAGGGCTTCTGCCCTGGAGACCCAGTACTTC.

This clonotype was counted many times. This sequence joins TRBV28 and TRBJ1-5, with 10 nucleotides matching TRBD1. This CDR3 has 16 residues. After removal of 1 base from V and 3 bases from J, the junction contained 3 bases not matched to a gene. Germline CDR1 is MDHEN and CDR2 is SYDVKM. The CDR3 DNA sequence: TGTGCCAGCAGTTTATACGGGACAGGGGACAATCAGCCCCAGCATTTT. Translation gives CASSLYGTGDNQPQHF.

A few counts support this clonotype. This chain joins TRBV5-6 and TRBJ2-1, with D maybe TRBD2 (6 bases). The germline gives CDR1 SGHDT, CDR2 YYEEEE. V was cut by 5 bases and J by 9 bases, with 15 bases left in between. CDR3 length: 13 residues. The CDR3 DNA reads as TGTGCCAGCAGTATATGGCGGGGATCTGAGCAGTTCTTC. Protein: CASSIWRGSEQFF.

This clonotype turned up a few times. The chain is built from TRBV3-2 and TRBJ1-1. TRBV3-2 is flagged as a pseudogene. The CDR3 spans 12 residues. In DNA form, the CDR3 reads TGTGCCAGCAGCCGGTCAAACACTGAAGCTTTCTTT. Residues: CASSRSNTEAFF.

This clonotype was counted a few times. The rearrangement uses TRBV28 and TRBJ2-5, with 9 positions matching TRBD1. V trimming: 5 bases; J trimming: 3 bases; junction bases outside the gene matches: 7. CDR1 is MDHEN, CDR2 SYDVKM, per germline. There are 15 residues in the CDR3. The CDR3 coding sequence is TGTGCCAGCAGTCCGGGACAGGGATCGGAAGAGACCCAGTACTTC. Its protein is CASSPGQGSEETQYF.